The entry below gives a single TCR beta chain sequence along with its context. The antigen remains undetermined. The data originate from a study of T-cell reconstitution after alpha-beta-depleted transplantation in children. General observations from the study: Once a year had passed after transplant, T-cell counts and diversity came mostly from newly produced T cells. At around two months after transplant, the alpha-beta T cells were reportedly derived from several hundred expanded clones that came from non-depleted graft cells.

A library of TCRbeta sequences, prepared with unique molecular identifiers, was generated. TCRdb re-derived calls from the PCR reads in MiXCR, one entry per CDR3 protein. This repertoire shows about 210,000 distinct CDR3 sequences, approximately 19% found once; its top ten account for about two fifths. V was trimmed by 5 bases and J by 2 bases, leaving 16 bases between them. Germline CDR1 reads SEHNR; CDR2 reads FQNEAQ (reference sequence). This CDR3 is 15 amino acids long. The rearrangement uses TRBV7-9 and TRBJ2-7, with D tentatively TRBD2 (6 bases). This clonotype was obtained from a male patient between 2 and 10 years old who had a stem cell transplant for acute lymphoblastic leukemia, so the T cells may come from the graft donor. The sample consisted of PBMCs, mostly from graft donor cells, taken 360 days after TCRalphabeta/CD19-depleted stem cell transplant. CDR3 in DNA: TGTGCCAGCAGCCCCAGCGGGTTCGGGGCCTACGAGCAGTACTTC. Translated, it gives CASSPSGFGAYEQYF.